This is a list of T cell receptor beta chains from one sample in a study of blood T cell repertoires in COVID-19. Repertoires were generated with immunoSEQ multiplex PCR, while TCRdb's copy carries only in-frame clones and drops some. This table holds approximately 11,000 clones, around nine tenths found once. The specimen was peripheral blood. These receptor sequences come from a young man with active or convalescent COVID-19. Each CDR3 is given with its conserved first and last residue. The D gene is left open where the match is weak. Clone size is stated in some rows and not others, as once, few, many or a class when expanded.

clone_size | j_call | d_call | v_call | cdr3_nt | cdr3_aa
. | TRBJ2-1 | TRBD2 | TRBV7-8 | TGTGCCAGCAGCGCGACTAGCGGGGGCTACAATGAGCAGTTCTTC | CASSATSGGYNEQFF
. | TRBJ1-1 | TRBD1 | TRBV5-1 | TGCGCCAGCAGCACATCAACAGGGGGAACTGAAGCTTTCTTT | CASSTSTGGTEAFF
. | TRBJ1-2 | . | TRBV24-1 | TGTGCCACCAGTGATTCTTTGAAGCCAGGCCATGGCTACACCTTC | CATSDSLKPGHGYTF
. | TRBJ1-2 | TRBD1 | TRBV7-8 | TGTGCCAGCAGTCCCCTGGGACAGCACCATGGCTACACCTTC | CASSPLGQHHGYTF
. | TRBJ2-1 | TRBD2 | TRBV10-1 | TGCGCCAGCAGTGAGTTGACTAGCGGGGGGTTCAATGAGCAGTTCTTC | CASSELTSGGFNEQFF
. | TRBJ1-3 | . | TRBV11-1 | TGTGCCAGCAGCTTACTCCGTACACCTGGAAACACCATATATTTT | CASSLLRTPGNTIYF
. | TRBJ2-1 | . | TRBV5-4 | TGTGCCAGCAGCTTTATTCAAACAGGCTACAATGAGCAGTTCTTC | CASSFIQTGYNEQFF
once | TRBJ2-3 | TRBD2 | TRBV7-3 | TGTGCCAGCAGCTTAACCGGGACTAGCGGGGGTGATACGCAGTATTTT | CASSLTGTSGGDTQYF
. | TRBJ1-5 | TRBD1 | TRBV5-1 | TGCGCCAGCAGCCCCGGACAGGGGGATCAGCCCCAGCATTTT | CASSPGQGDQPQHF
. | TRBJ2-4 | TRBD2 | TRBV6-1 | TGTGCCAGCAGTGAAGTAGCGGGGGGGCTCAACATTCAGTACTTC | CASSEVAGGLNIQYF
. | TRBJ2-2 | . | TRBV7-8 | TGTGCCAGCTGGCAACCGAACACCGGGGAGCTGTTTTTT | CASWQPNTGELFF
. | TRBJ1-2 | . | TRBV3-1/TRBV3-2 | TGTGCCAGCAGCCGAGAAACAGGGTACTATGGCTACACCTTC | CASSRETGYYGYTF
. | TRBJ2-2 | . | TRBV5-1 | TGCGCCAGCAGCTCCCGGGACTCGCAGCCCGCCGGGGAGCTGTTTTTT | CASSSRDSQPAGELFF
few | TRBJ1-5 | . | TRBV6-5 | TGTGCCAGCAGCGAGGGGGATTACCAGCCCCAGCATTTT | CASSEGDYQPQHF
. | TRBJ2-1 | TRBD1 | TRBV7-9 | TGTGCCAGCAGCTTAGCTATGGGACAGGGGAAGTGGGACAATGAGCAGTTCTTC | CASSLAMGQGKWDNEQFF
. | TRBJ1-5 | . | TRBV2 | TGTGCCAGCAGTGAATTGACAGCTAGCAATCAGCCCCAGCATTTT | CASSELTASNQPQHF
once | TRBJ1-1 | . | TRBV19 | TGTGCCAGTAGCATTCCGGGACAGAACACTGAAGCTTTCTTT | CASSIPGQNTEAFF
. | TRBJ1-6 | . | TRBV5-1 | TGCGCCAGCAGCTTGAGAGGGAGCTCCTATAATTCACCCCTCCACTTT | CASSLRGSSYNSPLHF
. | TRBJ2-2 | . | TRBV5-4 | TGTGCCAGCAGCTCCGAGTTGGGGCCCTCGAACACCGGGGAGCTGTTTTTT | CASSSELGPSNTGELFF
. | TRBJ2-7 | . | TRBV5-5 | TGTGCCAGCAGCCCCCAGAACAGAGTGGACGAGCAGTACTTC | CASSPQNRVDEQYF
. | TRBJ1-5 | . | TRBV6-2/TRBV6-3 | TGTGCCAGCAGTTATCGGAGGGGATCAGGCAACAATCAGCCCCAGCATTTT | CASSYRRGSGNNQPQHF
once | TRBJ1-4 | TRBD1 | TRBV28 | TGTGCCAGCAACCCGACAGGGGGCGCGCATGAAAAACTGTTTTTT | CASNPTGGAHEKLFF
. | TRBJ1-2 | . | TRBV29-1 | TGCAGCGTTGAAGATCAGGAGGGTTGGTATGGCTACACCTTC | CSVEDQEGWYGYTF
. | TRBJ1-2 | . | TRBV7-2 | TGTGCCAGCAGCTTAGGTCCTTCTTATGGCTACACCTTC | CASSLGPSYGYTF
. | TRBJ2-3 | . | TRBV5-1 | TGCGCCAGCAGCTTGGAGGGGCCACGGCAGTATTTT | CASSLEGPRQYF
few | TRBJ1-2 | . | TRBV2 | TGTGCCAGCAGTGAATCCCAGCGGTGGGGCTACACCTTC | CASSESQRWGYTF
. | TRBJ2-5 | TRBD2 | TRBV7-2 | TGTGCCAGCAGCCAGGGGACTAGCGGGACTCAAGAGACCCAGTACTTC | CASSQGTSGTQETQYF
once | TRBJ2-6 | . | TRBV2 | TGTGCCAGCAGTGGACAGGATTCTGGGGCCAACGTCCTGACTTTC | CASSGQDSGANVLTF
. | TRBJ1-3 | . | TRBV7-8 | TGTGCCAGCAGCTCCAACAGGGTTTTCTCAGGAAACACCATATATTTT | CASSSNRVFSGNTIYF
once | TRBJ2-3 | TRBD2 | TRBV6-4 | TGTGCCAGCAGTGCTAGCGGGGGGGCAGATACGCAGTATTTT | CASSASGGADTQYF
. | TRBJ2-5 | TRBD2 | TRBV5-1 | TGCGCCAGCAGCTTGGAAGGACTAGGGGAGACCCAGTACTTC | CASSLEGLGETQYF
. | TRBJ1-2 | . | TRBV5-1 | TGCGCCAACAGCTTGGTCCCCTCCGGGGGCTACACCTTC | CANSLVPSGGYTF
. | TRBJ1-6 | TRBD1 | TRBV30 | TGTGCCTGGACCATTGGCGGGACAGTTTACCCTATGGGTTCACCCCTCCACTTT | CAWTIGGTVYPMGSPLHF
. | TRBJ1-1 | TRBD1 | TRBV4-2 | TGTGCCAGCAGCCAAAGGGACAGGGCAGACGTGAACACTGAAGCTTTCTTT | CASSQRDRADVNTEAFF
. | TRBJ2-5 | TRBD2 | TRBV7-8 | TGTGCCAGCAGCCTCAGCGGGGGGGCACTGGAGACCCAGTACTTC | CASSLSGGALETQYF
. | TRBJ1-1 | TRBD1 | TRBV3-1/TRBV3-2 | TGTGCCAGCAGCCAAGTAGCAGGGGGGACTGAAGCTTTCTTT | CASSQVAGGTEAFF
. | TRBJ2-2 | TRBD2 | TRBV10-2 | TGCGCCAGCAGTGAGTCGAGCGGGGCATCCACCGGGGAGCTGTTTTTT | CASSESSGASTGELFF
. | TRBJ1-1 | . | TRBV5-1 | TGCGCCAGCTCCTTGACATACATGAACACTGAAGCTTTCTTT | CASSLTYMNTEAFF
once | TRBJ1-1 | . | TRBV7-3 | TGTGCCAGCAGCCAGGACAGCATGAACACTGAAGCTTTCTTT | CASSQDSMNTEAFF
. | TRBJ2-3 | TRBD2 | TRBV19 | TGTGCCAGTATGGGAGGGCGGTTGACAGATACGCAGTATTTT | CASMGGRLTDTQYF